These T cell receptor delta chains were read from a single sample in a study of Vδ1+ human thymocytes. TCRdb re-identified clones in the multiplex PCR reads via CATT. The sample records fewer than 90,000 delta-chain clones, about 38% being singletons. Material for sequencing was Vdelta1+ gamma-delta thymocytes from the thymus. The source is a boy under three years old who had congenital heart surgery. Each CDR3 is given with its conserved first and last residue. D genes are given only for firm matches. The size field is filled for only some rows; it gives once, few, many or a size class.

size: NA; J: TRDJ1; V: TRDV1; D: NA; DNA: TGTGCTCTTGGGGAACGCCGAATTCCTGGGAGGAACACCGATAAACTCATCTTT; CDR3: CALGERRIPGRNTDKLIF
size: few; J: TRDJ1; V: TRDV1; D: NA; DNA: TGTGCTCTTGGGGAACTAGGGGACCACGGGAAACTCATCTTT; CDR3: CALGELGDHGKLIF
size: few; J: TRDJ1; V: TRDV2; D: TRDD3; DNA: TGTGCCTGCGTGAAGCTGGTCCACTGGGGGATACCCAATAAACTCATCTTT; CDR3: CACVKLVHWGIPNKLIF
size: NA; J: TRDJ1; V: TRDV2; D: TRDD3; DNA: TGTGCCACTAGGCTACTGGGGGACTGGTACACCGATAAACTCATCTTT; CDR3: CATRLLGDWYTDKLIF
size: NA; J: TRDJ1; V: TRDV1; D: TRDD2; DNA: TGTGCTCTTGGGGAACTGGGTCCTTCCTACCTCTGGGGGTCCGGCACCGATAAACTCATCTTT; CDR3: CALGELGPSYLWGSGTDKLIF
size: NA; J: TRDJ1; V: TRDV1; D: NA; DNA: TGTGCTCTTGGGGAGCCCTCCCCCCCGCCTGGGGATCGTCCTTACACCGATAAACTCATCTTT; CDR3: CALGEPSPPPGDRPYTDKLIF
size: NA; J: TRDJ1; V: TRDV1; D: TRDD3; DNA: TGTGCTCTTGGGGAATCCGTACTCCCATCCTCACTGGGGGATGAGGGTCCCGATAAACTCATCTTT; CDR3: CALGESVLPSSLGDEGPDKLIF
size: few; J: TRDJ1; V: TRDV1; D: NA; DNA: TGTGCTCTTGGGGAACTTGGGGGCTTGCTCAGCGCGGCGGGCTACAAGGCCGATAAACTCATCTTT; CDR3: CALGELGGLLSAAGYKADKLIF
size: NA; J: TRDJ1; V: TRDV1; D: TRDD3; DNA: TGTGCTCTTGGGGTATCTCTGGGGGACACCCCGAAACTCATCTTT; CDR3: CALGVSLGDTPKLIF
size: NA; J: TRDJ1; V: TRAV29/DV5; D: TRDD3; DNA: TGTGCAGCAGACCTCCGGCGAACTAAACTTACTGGGGCTTCCGAGGGGAGCGATAAACTCATCTTT; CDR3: CAADLRRTKLTGASEGSDKLIF
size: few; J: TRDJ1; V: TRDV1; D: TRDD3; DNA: TGTGCTCTTGGGGAACAAGGGTCCTACCCTGGGGGATACGAATCGATGGGACTCATCTTT; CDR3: CALGEQGSYPGGYESMGLIF
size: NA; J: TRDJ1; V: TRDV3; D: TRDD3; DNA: TGTGCCTTTATTACTGGGGGATCCTCGTACACCGATAAACTCATCTTT; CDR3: CAFITGGSSYTDKLIF
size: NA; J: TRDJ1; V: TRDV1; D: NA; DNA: TGTGCTCTTGGGGAACTGAGTATGCGCCCGGGAACCGATAAACTCATCTTT; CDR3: CALGELSMRPGTDKLIF
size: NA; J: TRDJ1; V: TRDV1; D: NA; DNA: TGTGCTCTTGGGGAATTCAGGTCATTGAGGCCCTACACCGATAAACTCATCTTT; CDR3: CALGEFRSLRPYTDKLIF
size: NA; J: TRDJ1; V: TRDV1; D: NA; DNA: TGTGCTCTTGGGGAACCACCCCCATCCAGCGATAAACTCATCTTT; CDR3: CALGEPPPSSDKLIF
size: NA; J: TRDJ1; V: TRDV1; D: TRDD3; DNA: TGTGCTCTTGGGGGTTACTGGGGATCGAGAACCGATAAACTCATCTTT; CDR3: CALGGYWGSRTDKLIF
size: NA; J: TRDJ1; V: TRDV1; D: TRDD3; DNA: TGTGCTCTTGGGGAAAGTCTGCGTGGGGGATACGAGGGCGATAAACTCATCTTT; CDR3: CALGESLRGGYEGDKLIF
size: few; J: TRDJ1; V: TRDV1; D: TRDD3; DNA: TGTGCTCTTGGGGAAGCCTTCTCCCGACGAGGATACGCTGGGGACGATAAACTCATCTTT; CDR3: CALGEAFSRRGYAGDDKLIF
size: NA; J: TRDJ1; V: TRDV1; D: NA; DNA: TGTGCTCTTGGGGATAATTCGGGGCCTTTTACTAGCGATAAACTCATCTTT; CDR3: CALGDNSGPFTSDKLIF
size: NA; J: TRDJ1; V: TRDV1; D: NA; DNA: TGTGCTCTTGGAGTTCGTAAGCGACGGCCGCACGATAAACTCATCTTT; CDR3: CALGVRKRRPHDKLIF
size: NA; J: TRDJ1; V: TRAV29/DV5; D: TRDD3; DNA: TGTGCAGCAAGTGCTACCTTCCCACTTCTACTGGGGGATACAGAGAACGATAAACTCATCTTT; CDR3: CAASATFPLLLGDTENDKLIF
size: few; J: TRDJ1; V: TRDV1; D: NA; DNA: TGTGCTCTTGGGGGCACACTTCCTAAGGCTGGGGGACGAAGGGTTTACACCGATAAACCCATCTTT; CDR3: CALGGTLPKAGGRRVYTDKPIF
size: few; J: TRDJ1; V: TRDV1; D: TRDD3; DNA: TGTGCTCTTGGGGAACTAGGTCTTCCTACGGGGGGATACGTTGTGTATTCCGATAAACTCATCTTT; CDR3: CALGELGLPTGGYVVYSDKLIF
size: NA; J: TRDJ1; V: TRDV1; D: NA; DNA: TGTGCTCTCCGGAGACCGGGTTTCGATAAACTCATCTTT; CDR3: CALRRPGFDKLIF
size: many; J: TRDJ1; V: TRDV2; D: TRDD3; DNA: TGTGCCTGTGACACTCACTGGGGGATTAGCACCGATAAACTCATCTTT; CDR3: CACDTHWGISTDKLIF